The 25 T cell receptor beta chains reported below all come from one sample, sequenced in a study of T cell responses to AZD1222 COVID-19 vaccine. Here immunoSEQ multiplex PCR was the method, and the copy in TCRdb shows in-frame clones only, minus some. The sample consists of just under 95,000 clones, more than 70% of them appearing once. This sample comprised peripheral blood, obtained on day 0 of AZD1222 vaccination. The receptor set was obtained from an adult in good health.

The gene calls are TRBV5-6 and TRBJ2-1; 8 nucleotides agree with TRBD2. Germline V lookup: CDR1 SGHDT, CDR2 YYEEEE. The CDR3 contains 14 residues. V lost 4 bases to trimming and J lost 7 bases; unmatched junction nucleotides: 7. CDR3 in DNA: TGTGCCAGCAGCCGCGGACTAGCCATAAATGAGCAGTTCTTC. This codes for CASSRGLAINEQFF.

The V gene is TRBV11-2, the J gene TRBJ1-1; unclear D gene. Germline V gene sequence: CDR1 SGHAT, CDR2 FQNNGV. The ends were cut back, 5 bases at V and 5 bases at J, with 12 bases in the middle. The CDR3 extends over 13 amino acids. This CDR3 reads CASSARGSTEAFF. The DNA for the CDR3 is TGTGCCAGCAGCGCCCGAGGGTCAACTGAAGCTTTCTTT.

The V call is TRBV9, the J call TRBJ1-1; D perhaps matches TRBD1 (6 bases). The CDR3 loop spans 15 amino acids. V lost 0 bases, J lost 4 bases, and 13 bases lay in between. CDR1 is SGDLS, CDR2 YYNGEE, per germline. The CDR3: CASSVATGRGTEAFF. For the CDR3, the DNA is TGTGCCAGCAGCGTAGCAACAGGGAGAGGCACTGAAGCTTTCTTT.

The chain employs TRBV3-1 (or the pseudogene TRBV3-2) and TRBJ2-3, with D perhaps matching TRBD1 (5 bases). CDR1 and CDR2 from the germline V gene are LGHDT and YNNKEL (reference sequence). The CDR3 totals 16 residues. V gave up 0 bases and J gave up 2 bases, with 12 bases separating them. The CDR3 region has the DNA TGTGCCAGCAGCCAAGATTGGGCCAGGGCCACAGATACGCAGTATTTT. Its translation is CASSQDWARATDTQYF.

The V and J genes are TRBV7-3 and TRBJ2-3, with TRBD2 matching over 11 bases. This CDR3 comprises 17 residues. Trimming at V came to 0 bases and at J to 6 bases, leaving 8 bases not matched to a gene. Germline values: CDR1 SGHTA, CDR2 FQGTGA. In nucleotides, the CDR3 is TGTGCCAGCAGCTTAACCGGTACTAGCGGGGGAAAGGATACGCAGTATTTT. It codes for CASSLTGTSGGKDTQYF.

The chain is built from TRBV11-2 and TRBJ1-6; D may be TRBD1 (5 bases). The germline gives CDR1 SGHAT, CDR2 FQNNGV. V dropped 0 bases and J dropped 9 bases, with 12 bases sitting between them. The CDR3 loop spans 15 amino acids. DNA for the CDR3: TGTGCCAGCAGCTTAGAGGTGGGGCAGCTTTCACCCCTCCACTTT. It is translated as CASSLEVGQLSPLHF.

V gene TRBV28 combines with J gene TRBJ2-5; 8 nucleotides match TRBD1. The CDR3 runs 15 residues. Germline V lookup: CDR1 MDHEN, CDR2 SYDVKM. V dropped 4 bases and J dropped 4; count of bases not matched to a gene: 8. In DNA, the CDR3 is TGTGCCAGCAGTTCTGGCAGGGGGCTCGGAGAGACCCAGTACTTC. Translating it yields CASSSGRGLGETQYF.

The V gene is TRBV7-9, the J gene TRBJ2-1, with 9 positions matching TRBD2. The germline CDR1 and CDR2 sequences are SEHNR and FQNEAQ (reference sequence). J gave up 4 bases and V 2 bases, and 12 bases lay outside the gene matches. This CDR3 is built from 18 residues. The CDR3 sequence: CASSLLFPSGVLYNEQFF. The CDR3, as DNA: TGTGCCAGCAGCTTACTTTTTCCTAGCGGGGTACTATACAATGAGCAGTTCTTC. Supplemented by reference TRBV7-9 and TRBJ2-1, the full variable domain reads DTGVSQNPRHKITKRGQNVTFRCDPISEHNRLYWYRQTLGQGPEFLTYFQNEAQLEKSRLLSDRFSAERPKGSFSTLEIQRTEQGDSAMYLCASSLLFPSGVLYNEQFFGPGTRLTVL.

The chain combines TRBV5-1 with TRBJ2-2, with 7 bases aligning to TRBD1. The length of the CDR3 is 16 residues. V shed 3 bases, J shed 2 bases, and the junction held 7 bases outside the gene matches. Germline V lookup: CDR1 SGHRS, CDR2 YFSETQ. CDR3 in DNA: TGCGCCAGCAGCTGGACAAGGGACAGAAACACCGGGGAGCTGTTTTTT. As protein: CASSWTRDRNTGELFF.

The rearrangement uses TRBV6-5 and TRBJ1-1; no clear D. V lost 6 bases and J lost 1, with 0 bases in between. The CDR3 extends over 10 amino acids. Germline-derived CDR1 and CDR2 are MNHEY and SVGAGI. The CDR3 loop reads CASRNTEAFF. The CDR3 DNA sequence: TGTGCCAGCAGGAACACTGAAGCTTTCTTT.

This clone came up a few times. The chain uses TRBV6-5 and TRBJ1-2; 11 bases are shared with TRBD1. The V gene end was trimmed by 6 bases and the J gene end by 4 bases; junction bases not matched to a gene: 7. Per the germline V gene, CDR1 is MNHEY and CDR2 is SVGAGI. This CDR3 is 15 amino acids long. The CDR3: CASRPGQGAGYGYTF. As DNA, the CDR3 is TGTGCCAGCAGGCCAGGACAGGGGGCAGGCTATGGCTACACCTTC.

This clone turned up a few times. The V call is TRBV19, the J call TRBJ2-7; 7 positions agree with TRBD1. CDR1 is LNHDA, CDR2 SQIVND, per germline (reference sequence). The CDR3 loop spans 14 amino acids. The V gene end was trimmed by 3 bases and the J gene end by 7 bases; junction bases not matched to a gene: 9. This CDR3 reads CASSMKKGAYEQYF. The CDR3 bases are TGTGCCAGTAGTATGAAGAAGGGGGCGTATGAGCAGTACTTC.

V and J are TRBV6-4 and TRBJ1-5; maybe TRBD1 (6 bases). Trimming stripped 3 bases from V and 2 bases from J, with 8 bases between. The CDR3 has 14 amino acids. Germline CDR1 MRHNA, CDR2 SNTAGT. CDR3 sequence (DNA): TGTGCCAGCAGTGAGGGGGCTGGCAATCAGCCCCAGCATTTT. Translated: CASSEGAGNQPQHF.

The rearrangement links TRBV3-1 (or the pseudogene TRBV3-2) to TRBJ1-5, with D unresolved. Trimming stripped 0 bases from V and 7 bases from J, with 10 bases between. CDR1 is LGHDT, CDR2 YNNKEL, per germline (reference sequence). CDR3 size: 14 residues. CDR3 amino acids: CASSQDLVGQPQHF. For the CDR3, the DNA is TGTGCCAGCAGCCAAGATCTCGTTGGACAGCCCCAGCATTTT.

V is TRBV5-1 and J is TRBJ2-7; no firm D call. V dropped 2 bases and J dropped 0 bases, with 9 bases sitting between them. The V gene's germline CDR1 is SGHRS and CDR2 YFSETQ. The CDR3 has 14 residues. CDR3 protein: CASSFDGFSYEQYF. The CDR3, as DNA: TGCGCCAGCAGCTTTGACGGATTCTCCTACGAGCAGTACTTC.

The CDR3 loop reads CASSSRRTSPSMNTEAFF. Here the CDR3 DNA reads TGTGCCAGCAGCTCGAGAAGGACCTCACCTTCAATGAACACTGAAGCTTTCTTT. The rearrangement joins TRBV7-9 to TRBJ1-1; D unresolved. The CDR3 is made up of 18 amino acids. CDR1 is SEHNR and CDR2 is FQNEAQ in the germline V gene (reference sequence). Trimming pared 4 bases from V and 0 bases from J, leaving 21 bases between.

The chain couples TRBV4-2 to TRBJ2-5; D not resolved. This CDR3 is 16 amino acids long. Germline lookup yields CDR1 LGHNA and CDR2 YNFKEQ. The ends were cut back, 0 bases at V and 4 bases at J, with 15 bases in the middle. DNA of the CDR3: TGTGCCAGCAGCCAAGAGGGTCGGGTCACCGGAGAGACCCAGTACTTC. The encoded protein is CASSQEGRVTGETQYF.

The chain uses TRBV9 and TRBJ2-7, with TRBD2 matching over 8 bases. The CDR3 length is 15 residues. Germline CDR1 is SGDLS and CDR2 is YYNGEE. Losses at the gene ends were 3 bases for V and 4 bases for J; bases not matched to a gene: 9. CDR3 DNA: TGTGCCAGCAGCGGGGGACTAGGGGGAGTTTACGAGCAGTACTTC. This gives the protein CASSGGLGGVYEQYF.

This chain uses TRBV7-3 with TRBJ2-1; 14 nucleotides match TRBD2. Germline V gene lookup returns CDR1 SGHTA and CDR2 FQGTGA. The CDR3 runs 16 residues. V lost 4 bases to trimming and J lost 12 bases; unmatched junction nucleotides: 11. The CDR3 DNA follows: TGTGCCAGCAGCTCTCCGGCCGGGACTAGCGGGGGTACGCAGTTCTTC. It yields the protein CASSSPAGTSGGTQFF. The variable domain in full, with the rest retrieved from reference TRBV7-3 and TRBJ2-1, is GAGVSQTPSNKVTEKGKYVELRCDPISGHTALYWYRQSLGQGPEFLIYFQGTGAADDSGLPNDRFFAVRPEGSVSTLKIQRTERGDSAVYLCASSSPAGTSGGTQFFGPGTRLTVL.

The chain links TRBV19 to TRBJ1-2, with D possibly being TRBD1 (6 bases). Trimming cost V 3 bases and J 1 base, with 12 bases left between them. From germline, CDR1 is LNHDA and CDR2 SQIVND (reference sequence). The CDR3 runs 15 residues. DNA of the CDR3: TGTGCCAGTAGTATCCGGGGACAAAATAACTATGGCTACACCTTC. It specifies CASSIRGQNNYGYTF.

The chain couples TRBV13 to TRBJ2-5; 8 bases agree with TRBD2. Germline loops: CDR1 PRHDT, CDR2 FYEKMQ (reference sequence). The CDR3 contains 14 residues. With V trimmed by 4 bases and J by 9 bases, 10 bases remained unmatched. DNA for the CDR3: TGTGCCAGCAGCTCCGGGGGGGACCACGTGGCCCAGTACTTC. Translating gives CASSSGGDHVAQYF.

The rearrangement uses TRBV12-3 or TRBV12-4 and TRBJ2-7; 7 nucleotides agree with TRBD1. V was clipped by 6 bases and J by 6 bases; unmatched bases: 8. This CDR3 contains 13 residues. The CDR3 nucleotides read TGTGCCAGCAGCCCCATTGACAGGGTCGAGCAGTACTTC. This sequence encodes CASSPIDRVEQYF.

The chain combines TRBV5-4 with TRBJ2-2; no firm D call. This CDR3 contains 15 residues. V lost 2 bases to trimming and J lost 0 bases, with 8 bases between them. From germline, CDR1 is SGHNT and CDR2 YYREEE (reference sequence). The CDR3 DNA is TGTGCCAGCAGCTTAGGGTCAGCGAACACCGGGGAGCTGTTTTTT. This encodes CASSLGSANTGELFF.

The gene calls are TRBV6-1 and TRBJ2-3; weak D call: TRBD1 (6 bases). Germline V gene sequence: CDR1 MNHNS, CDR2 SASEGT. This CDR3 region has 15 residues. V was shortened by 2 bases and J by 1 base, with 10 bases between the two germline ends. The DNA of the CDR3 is TGTGCCAGCAGTGAACTGTCAGGGGGCACAGATACGCAGTATTTT. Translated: CASSELSGGTDTQYF.

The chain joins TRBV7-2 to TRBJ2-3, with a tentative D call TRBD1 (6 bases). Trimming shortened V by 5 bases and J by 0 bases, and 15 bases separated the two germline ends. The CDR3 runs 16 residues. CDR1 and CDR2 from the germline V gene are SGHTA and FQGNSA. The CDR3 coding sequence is TGTGCCAGCAGCCTACAGGGAATCACTAGCACAGATACGCAGTATTTT. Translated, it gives CASSLQGITSTDTQYF.